Listed below are T cell receptor beta chains from one sample, sequenced in a study of T cell repertoires in cytomegalovirus infection. TCRdb analysed the reads with MiXCR anew, one entry per CDR3 protein. The sample has around 200,000 distinct CDR3 sequences, less than 50% seen once. These TCRs are of unknown antigen specificity. Here the sequenced sample was CD8+ T cells from cultured PBMCs, taken from culture after CMV antigen stimulation. These receptors all stem from a human donor in good health (CMV status not recorded). Some clones in this sample may be carry-over from other donors' samples. The CDR3 runs from the conserved cysteine through the conserved F or W. The D gene is left open where the match is weak. Clone size is stated in some rows and not others, as once, few, many or a class when expanded.

abundance | d_gene | j_gene | v_gene | len | CDR3aa | CDR3nt
few | - | TRBJ1-2 | TRBV27 | 17 | CASSPPLPRGNLYGYTF | TGTGCCAGCAGTCCCCCACTCCCAAGGGGGAACCTCTATGGCTACACCTTC
few | - | TRBJ2-2 | TRBV4-1 | 14 | CASSLRENTGELFF | TGCGCCAGCAGCCTCAGGGAAAACACCGGGGAGCTGTTTTTT
- | TRBD2 | TRBJ2-7 | TRBV4-1 | 14 | CASSQTSGSYEQYF | TGCGCCAGCAGCCAAACTAGCGGGTCCTACGAGCAGTACTTC
few | - | TRBJ1-4 | TRBV11-2 | 17 | CASSPPRDTSINEKLFF | TGTGCCAGCAGCCCCCCGCGGGACACCTCCATTAATGAAAAACTGTTTTTT
- | - | TRBJ2-1 | TRBV20-1 | 14 | CSAGPPGHYNEQFF | TGCAGTGCCGGGCCTCCAGGCCACTACAATGAGCAGTTCTTC
- | - | TRBJ2-7 | TRBV19 | 12 | CASSDNSYEQYF | TGTGCCAGTAGTGACAACTCCTACGAGCAGTACTTC
- | - | TRBJ2-7 | TRBV13 | 15 | CANSLGVAGNHEQYF | TGTGCCAACAGCTTAGGAGTTGCAGGGAACCACGAGCAGTACTTC
- | TRBD2 | TRBJ2-3 | TRBV7-2 | 17 | CASSLVPTSGEADTQYF | TGTGCCAGCAGCTTAGTTCCGACTAGCGGGGAAGCAGATACGCAGTATTTT
many | - | TRBJ2-7 | TRBV7-2 | 18 | CASSLPSGEPDRSYEQYF | TGTGCCAGCAGCTTACCCAGCGGCGAACCCGACCGCTCCTACGAGCAGTACTTC
- | - | TRBJ1-1 | TRBV18 | 15 | CASSPPTGGVTEAFF | TGTGCCAGCTCACCACCGACGGGGGGTGTCACTGAAGCTTTCTTT
many | - | TRBJ1-1 | TRBV28 | 16 | CASSNGQTNTNTEAFF | TGTGCCAGCAGCAATGGACAGACCAACACTAACACTGAAGCTTTCTTT
- | - | TRBJ2-1 | TRBV15 | 14 | CATSALISYNEQFF | TGTGCCACCAGCGCTTTAATCTCCTACAATGAGCAGTTCTTC
many | - | TRBJ2-3 | TRBV7-2 | 13 | CASSLLFTDTQYF | TGTGCCAGCAGCCTCCTCTTCACAGATACGCAGTATTTT
few | - | TRBJ1-1 | TRBV11-2 | 15 | CASSLGWTLDTEAFF | TGTGCCAGCAGCTTAGGGTGGACCCTCGACACTGAAGCTTTCTTT
many | - | TRBJ2-7 | TRBV19 | 14 | CASSRGAKGYEQYF | TGTGCCAGTAGTAGGGGAGCGAAGGGGTACGAGCAGTACTTC
- | - | TRBJ2-3 | TRBV6-5 | 14 | CASSYEGATDTQYF | TGTGCCAGCAGTTACGAGGGCGCCACAGATACGCAGTATTTT
many | - | TRBJ1-4 | TRBV7-9 | 15 | CASSARHATNEKLFF | TGTGCCAGCAGCGCTCGACACGCAACTAATGAAAAACTGTTTTTT
- | - | TRBJ1-2 | TRBV2 | 15 | CASNVSLSHWGGYTF | TGTGCCAGCAATGTCAGCCTCTCCCACTGGGGAGGCTACACCTTC
- | - | TRBJ2-2 | TRBV28 | 16 | CASSGRGPLRAGELFF | TGTGCCAGCAGTGGCCGGGGACCCTTAAGGGCCGGGGAGCTGTTTTTT
- | - | TRBJ1-5 | TRBV20-1 | 14 | CSASRKLKTQPQHF | TGCAGTGCTTCCAGGAAGCTGAAGACTCAGCCCCAGCATTTT
- | - | TRBJ2-5 | TRBV6-6 | 15 | CASSFTQGSQETQYF | TGTGCCAGCAGTTTTACCCAGGGATCCCAAGAGACCCAGTACTTC
- | TRBD1 | TRBJ1-5 | TRBV27 | 13 | CASSSTGRQPQHF | TGTGCCAGCAGTTCGACAGGGCGTCAGCCCCAGCATTTT